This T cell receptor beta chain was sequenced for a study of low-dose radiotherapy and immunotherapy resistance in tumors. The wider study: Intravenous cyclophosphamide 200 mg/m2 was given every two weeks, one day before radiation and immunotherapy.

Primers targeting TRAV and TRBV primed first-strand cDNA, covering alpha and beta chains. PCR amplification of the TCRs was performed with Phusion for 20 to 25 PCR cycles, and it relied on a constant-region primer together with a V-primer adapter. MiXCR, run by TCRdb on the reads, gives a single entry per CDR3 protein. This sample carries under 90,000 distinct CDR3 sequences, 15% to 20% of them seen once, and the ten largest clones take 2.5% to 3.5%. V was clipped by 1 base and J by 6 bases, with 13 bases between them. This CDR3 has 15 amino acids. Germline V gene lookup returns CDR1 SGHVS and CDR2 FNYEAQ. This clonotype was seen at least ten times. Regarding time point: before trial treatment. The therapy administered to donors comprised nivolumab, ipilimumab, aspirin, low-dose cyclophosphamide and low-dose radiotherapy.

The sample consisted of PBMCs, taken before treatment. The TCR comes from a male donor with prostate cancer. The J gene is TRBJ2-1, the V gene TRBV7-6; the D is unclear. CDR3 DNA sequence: TGTGCCAGCAGCTTAGTCGCCGTGTTAGCCAATGAGCAGTTCTTC. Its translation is CASSLVAVLANEQFF.